This T cell receptor beta chain derives from a study of low-dose radiotherapy and immunotherapy resistance in tumors. About the research overall: Patients received cyclophosphamide 200 mg/m2 intravenously every two weeks, the day before radiation-immunotherapy.

The time point denotes: after trial treatment. Treatment in this sample: LDRT plus nivolumab, ipilimumab, low-dose cyclophosphamide and aspirin (RACIN trial). As their treatment, donors received nivolumab, ipilimumab, aspirin, low-dose cyclophosphamide and low-dose radiotherapy. Eligibility criteria specified advanced solid malignancies devoid of tumor-infiltrating lymphocytes. This clonotype showed up many times. Germline V gene lookup returns CDR1 SGHAT and CDR2 FQNNGV. This CDR3 contains 13 residues. Primers used for first-strand cDNA, a TRAV- and TRBV-specific set, covered both alpha and beta chains. Both a constant-region primer and a V-primer adapter served to amplify TCRs across roughly 22 PCR cycles. TCRdb fed the reads into MiXCR, producing one record per CDR3 protein. Found here are about 97,000 distinct CDR3 sequences, more than 20% of them singletons; the top ten hold about 4%.

The chain is built from TRBV11-2 and TRBJ2-7; the D gene is possibly TRBD1 (5 bases). The sequenced sample was PBMCs, obtained after low-dose radiotherapy plus immunotherapy. The TCR was taken from a male donor with prostate cancer. The CDR3 DNA is TGTGCGGCTAAAAGGGGCAGCTCCTACGAGCAGTACTTC. Its protein product is CAAKRGSSYEQYF.